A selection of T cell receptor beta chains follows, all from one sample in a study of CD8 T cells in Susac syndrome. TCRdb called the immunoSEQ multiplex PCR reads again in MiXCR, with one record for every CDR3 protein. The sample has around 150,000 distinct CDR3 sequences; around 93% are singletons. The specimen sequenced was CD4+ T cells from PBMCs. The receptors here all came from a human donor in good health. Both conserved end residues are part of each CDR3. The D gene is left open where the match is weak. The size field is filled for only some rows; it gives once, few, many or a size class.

CASSPDRLINEKLFF,TGTGCCAGCAGCCCGGACAGACTGATTAATGAAAAACTGTTTTTT,TRBJ1-4,-,-,TRBV4-2
CASTLDSTDTQYF,TGTGCCAGCACCCTAGACAGCACAGATACGCAGTATTTT,TRBJ2-3,-,-,TRBV5-4
CASRTGNQPQHF,TGTGCCAGTAGGACAGGGAATCAGCCCCAGCATTTT,TRBJ1-5,TRBD1,-,TRBV19
CASTIQGMDYGYTF,TGTGCCAGTACCATACAGGGTATGGACTATGGCTACACCTTC,TRBJ1-2,-,few,TRBV19
CASAAGLAGVETQYF,TGTGCCAGCGCAGCCGGACTAGCGGGGGTTGAGACCCAGTACTTC,TRBJ2-5,TRBD2,-,TRBV18
CASSPGGGGSTEAFF,TGTGCCAGCAGCCCCGGCGGGGGGGGAAGCACTGAAGCTTTCTTT,TRBJ1-1,-,-,TRBV5-4
CASSSVGAQYF,TGTGCCAGCAGTTCCGTGGGGGCCCAGTACTTC,TRBJ2-5,-,-,TRBV12-3/TRBV12-4
CASREWARSQPQHF,TGTGCCAGTAGGGAATGGGCCCGCAGCCAGCCCCAGCATTTT,TRBJ1-5,-,-,TRBV19
CASSYSGTGQPQHF,TGTGCCAGCAGTTACTCGGGGACGGGCCAGCCCCAGCATTTT,TRBJ1-5,-,once,TRBV6-5
CASSSDFSNEQFF,TGTGCCAGCAGCTCGGACTTCAGTAATGAGCAGTTCTTC,TRBJ2-1,-,-,TRBV13
CASRAGGPETQYF,TGTGCCAGCAGGGCGGGGGGGCCGGAGACCCAGTACTTC,TRBJ2-5,TRBD2,-,TRBV6-1
CASSIGDEQFF,TGTGCCAGTAGTATCGGAGATGAGCAGTTCTTC,TRBJ2-1,-,-,TRBV19
CASSEGTSGGANF,TGTGCCAGCAGTGAAGGGACTAGCGGGGGGGCTAACTTT,TRBJ2-3,TRBD2,-,TRBV2
CASSFDRVGTQYF,TGTGCCAGCAGCTTCGACAGGGTAGGGACCCAGTACTTC,TRBJ2-5,TRBD1,once,TRBV7-7
CASSPSGTRNTEAFF,TGTGCCAGCAGCCCCTCTGGGACCCGGAACACTGAAGCTTTCTTT,TRBJ1-1,-,-,TRBV9
CSASLETQYF,TGCAGTGCTAGTTTGGAGACCCAGTACTTC,TRBJ2-5,-,-,TRBV20-1